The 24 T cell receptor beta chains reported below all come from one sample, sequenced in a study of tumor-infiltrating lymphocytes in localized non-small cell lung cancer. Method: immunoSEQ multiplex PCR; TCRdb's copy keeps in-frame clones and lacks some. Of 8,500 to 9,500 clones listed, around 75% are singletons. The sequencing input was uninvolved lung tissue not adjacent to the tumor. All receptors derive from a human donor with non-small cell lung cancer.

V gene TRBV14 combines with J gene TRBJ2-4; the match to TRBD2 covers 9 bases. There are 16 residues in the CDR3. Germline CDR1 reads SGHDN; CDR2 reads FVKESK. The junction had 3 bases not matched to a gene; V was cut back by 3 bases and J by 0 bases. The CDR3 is CASSQTSGLAKNIQYF. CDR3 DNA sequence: TGTGCCAGCAGCCAGACTAGCGGTCTAGCCAAAAACATTCAGTACTTC.

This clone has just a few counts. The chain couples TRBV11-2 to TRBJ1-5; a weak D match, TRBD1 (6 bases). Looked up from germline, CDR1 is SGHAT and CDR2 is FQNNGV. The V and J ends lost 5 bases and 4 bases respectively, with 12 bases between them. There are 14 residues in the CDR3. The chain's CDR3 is CASSVDSGNQPQHF. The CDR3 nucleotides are TGTGCCAGCAGCGTGGACAGTGGGAATCAGCCCCAGCATTTT.

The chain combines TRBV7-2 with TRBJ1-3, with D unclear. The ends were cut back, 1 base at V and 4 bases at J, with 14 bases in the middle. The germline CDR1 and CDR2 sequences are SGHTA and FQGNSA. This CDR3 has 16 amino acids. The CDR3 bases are TGTGCCAGCAGCTTAGAGTCCTCGAGCCACGGAAACACCATATATTTT. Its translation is CASSLESSSHGNTIYF.

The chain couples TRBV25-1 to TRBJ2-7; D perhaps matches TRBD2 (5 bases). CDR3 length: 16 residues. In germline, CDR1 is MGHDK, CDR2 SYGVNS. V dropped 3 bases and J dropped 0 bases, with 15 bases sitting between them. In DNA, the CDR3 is TGTGCCAGCAGTGACCAAGGTAGAGGGAGCTCCTACGAGCAGTACTTC. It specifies CASSDQGRGSSYEQYF.

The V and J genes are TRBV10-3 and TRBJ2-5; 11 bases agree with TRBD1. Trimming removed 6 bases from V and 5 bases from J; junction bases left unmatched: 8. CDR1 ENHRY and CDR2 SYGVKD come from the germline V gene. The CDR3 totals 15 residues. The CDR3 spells CAIREDRGLAETQYF. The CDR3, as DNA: TGTGCCATCAGAGAGGACAGGGGGCTTGCGGAGACCCAGTACTTC.

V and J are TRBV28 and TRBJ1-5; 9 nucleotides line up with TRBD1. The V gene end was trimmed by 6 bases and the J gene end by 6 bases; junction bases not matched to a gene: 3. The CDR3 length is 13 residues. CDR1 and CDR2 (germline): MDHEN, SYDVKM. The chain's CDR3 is CASRTGGSQPQHF. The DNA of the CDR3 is TGTGCCAGCAGAACAGGGGGCAGTCAGCCCCAGCATTTT.

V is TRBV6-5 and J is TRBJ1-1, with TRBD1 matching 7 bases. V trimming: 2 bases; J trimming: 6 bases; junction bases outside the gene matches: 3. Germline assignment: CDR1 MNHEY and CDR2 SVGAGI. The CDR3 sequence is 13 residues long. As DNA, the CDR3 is TGTGCCAGCAGTTACGACAGGGAGGCTGAAGCTTTCTTT. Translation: CASSYDREAEAFF.

This CDR3 is CASSPQGVETGANVLTF. CDR3 DNA: TGTGCCAGCTCACCACAAGGGGTGGAGACTGGGGCCAACGTCCTGACTTTC. The chain joins TRBV18 to TRBJ2-6; D possibly corresponds to TRBD1 (5 bases). This CDR3 has 17 amino acids. Germline CDR1 is KGHSH and CDR2 is LQKENI. V lost 1 base to trimming and J lost 2 bases, with 12 bases between them.

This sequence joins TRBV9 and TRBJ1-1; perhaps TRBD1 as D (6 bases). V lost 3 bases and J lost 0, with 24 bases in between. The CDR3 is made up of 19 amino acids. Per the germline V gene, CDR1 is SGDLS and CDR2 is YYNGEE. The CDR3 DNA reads TGTGCCAGCAGCGGACGGTCGGACAGAAGTAACTTATTGAACACTGAAGCTTTCTTT. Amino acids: CASSGRSDRSNLLNTEAFF.

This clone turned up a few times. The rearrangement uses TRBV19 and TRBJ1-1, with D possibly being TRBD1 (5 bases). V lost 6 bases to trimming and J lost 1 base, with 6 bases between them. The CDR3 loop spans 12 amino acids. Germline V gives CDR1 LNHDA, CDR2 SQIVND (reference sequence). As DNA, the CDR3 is TGTGCCAGTAGGGGGGAGAACACTGAAGCTTTCTTT. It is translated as CASRGENTEAFF.

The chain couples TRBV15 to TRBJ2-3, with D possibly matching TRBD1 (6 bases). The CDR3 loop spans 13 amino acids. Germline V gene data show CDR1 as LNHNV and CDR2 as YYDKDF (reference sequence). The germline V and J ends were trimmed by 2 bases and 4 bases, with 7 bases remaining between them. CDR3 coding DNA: TGTGCCACCAGCAGACCAGGGGCAGATACGCAGTATTTT. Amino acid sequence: CATSRPGADTQYF.

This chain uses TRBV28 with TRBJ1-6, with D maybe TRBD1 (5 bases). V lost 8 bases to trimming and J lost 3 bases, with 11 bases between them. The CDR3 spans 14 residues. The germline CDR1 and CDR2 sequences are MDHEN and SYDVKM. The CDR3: CASGSDSYNSPLHF. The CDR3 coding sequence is TGTGCCAGCGGTTCCGACAGCTATAATTCACCCCTCCACTTT.

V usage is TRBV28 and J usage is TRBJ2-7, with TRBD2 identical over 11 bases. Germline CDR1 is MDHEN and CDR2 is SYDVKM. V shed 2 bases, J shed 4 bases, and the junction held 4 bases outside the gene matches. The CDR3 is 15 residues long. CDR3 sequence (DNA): TGTGCCAGCAGTTTAAGGACTAGCGGGTTTTACGAGCAGTACTTC. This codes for CASSLRTSGFYEQYF.

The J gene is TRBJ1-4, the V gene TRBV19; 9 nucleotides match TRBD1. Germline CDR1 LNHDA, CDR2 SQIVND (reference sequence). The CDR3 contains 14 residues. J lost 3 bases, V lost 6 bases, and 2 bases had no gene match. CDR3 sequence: CASRRTGANEKLFF. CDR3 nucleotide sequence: TGTGCCAGTAGAAGGACAGGGGCTAATGAAAAACTGTTTTTT.

The CDR3 DNA reads TGTGCCATCAGTGAGTCAGGATTAAGCGGGAGGGCCTACAATGAGCAGTTCTTC. It specifies CAISESGLSGRAYNEQFF. The chain uses TRBV10-3 and TRBJ2-1; 10 bases are a match to TRBD2. CDR3 length equals 18 residues. Trimming removed 0 bases from V and 2 bases from J; junction bases left unmatched: 7. Germline V CDR1 and CDR2: ENHRY, SYGVKD.

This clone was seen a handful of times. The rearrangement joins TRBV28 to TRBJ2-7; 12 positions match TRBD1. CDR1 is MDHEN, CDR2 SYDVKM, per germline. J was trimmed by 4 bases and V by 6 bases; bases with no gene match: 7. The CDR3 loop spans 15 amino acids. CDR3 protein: CASRGQGATFYEQYF. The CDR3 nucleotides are TGTGCCAGCAGGGGACAGGGGGCGACTTTTTACGAGCAGTACTTC.

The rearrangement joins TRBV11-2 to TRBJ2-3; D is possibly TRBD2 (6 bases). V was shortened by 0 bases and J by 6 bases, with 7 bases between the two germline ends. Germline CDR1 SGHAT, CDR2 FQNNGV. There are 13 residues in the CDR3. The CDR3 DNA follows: TGTGCCAGCAGCTTAGATCGGGAGGATACGCAGTATTTT. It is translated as CASSLDREDTQYF.

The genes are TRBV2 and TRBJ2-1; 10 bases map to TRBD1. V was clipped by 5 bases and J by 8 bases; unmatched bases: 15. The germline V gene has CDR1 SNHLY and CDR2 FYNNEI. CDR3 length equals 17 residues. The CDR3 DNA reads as TGTGCCAGCAGTCGGGACAGGGGAAGCGGTCTGAGCGATGAGCAGTTCTTC. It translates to CASSRDRGSGLSDEQFF.

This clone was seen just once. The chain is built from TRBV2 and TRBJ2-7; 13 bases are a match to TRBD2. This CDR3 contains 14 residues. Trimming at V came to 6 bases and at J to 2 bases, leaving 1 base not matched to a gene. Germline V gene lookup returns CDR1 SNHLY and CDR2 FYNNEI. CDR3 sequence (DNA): TGTGCCAGCAGGGGACTAGCGGGGACCTACGAGCAGTACTTC. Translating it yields CASRGLAGTYEQYF.

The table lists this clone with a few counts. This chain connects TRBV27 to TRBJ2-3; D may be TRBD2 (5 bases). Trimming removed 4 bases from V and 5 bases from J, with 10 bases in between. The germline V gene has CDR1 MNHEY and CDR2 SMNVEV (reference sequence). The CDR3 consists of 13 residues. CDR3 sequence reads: CASSSISGDTQYF. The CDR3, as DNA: TGTGCCAGCAGTTCAATAAGCGGAGATACGCAGTATTTT.

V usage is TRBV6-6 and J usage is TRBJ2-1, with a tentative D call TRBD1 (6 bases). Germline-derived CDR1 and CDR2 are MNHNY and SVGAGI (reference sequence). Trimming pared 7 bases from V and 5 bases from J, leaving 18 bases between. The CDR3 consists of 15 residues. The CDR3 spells CASIFRDTQNNEQFF. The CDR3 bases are TGTGCCAGCATTTTCCGGGACACGCAGAACAATGAGCAGTTCTTC.

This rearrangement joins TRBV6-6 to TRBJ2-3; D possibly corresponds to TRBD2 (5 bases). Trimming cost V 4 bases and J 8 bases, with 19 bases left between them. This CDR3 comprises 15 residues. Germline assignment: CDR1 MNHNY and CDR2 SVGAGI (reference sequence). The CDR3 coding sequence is TGTGCCAGCAGTTTAAGGGCCTCGGACTTAGGTACGCAGTATTTT. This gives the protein CASSLRASDLGTQYF.

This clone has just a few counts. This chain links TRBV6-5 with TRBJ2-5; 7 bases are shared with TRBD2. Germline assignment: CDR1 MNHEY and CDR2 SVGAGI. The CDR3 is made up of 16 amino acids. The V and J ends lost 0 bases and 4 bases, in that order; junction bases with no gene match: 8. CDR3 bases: TGTGCCAGCAGTTACTCTCCTCCGGGAGGACTAGAGACCCAGTACTTC. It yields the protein CASSYSPPGGLETQYF.

The CDR3 sequence is CASSQGTGSGNTIYF. The CDR3 DNA reads as TGCGCCAGCAGCCAAGGTACAGGTAGTGGAAACACCATATATTTT. The rearrangement links TRBV4-1 to TRBJ1-3; maybe TRBD1 (5 bases). CDR1 is MGHRA and CDR2 is YSYEKL in the germline V gene. The germline V and J ends were trimmed by 1 base and 3 bases, with 10 bases remaining between them. The CDR3 has 15 amino acids.